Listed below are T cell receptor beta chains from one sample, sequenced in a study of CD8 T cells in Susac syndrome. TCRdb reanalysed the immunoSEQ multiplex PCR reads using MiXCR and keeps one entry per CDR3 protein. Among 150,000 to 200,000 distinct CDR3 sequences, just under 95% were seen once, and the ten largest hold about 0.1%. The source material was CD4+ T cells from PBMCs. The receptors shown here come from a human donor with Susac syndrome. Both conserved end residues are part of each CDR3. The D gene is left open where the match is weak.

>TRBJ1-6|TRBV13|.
TGTGCCAGCAGCTTCTACAGGGACAATTCACCCCTCCACTTT
CASSFYRDNSPLHF
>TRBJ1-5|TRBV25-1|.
TGTGCCAGCAGTGAACAGTATAGCAATCAGCCCCAGCATTTT
CASSEQYSNQPQHF
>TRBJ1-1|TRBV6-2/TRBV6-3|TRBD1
TGTGCCAGCAGTTACGAAAGGACAGGCCCCTTGAACACTGAAGCTTTCTTT
CASSYERTGPLNTEAFF
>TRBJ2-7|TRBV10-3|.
TGTGCCATCAGTGAGCCCGGCCGGGAGCAGTACTTC
CAISEPGREQYF
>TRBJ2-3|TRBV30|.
TGTGCCTGGAGTACGAGGGATACGCAGTATTTT
CAWSTRDTQYF
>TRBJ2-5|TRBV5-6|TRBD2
TGTGCCAGCAGCTCCCCTAGCGGGACGTACCAAGAGACCCAGTACTTC
CASSSPSGTYQETQYF
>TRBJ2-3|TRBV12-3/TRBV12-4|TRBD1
TGTGCCAGCAGTTGGGACAGTTCTGCGACGCAGTATTTT
CASSWDSSATQYF
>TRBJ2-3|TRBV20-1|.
TGCAGTGCTAGAGACCTTAGCGGAACTTCCACAGATACGCAGTATTTT
CSARDLSGTSTDTQYF
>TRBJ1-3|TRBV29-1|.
TGCAGCGTGGCGACCTCCCAGGGGCGCGGCATATATTTT
CSVATSQGRGIYF
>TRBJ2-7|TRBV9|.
TGTGCCAGCAGCGCCCGCGAGAGCTCCTACGAGCAGTACTTC
CASSARESSYEQYF
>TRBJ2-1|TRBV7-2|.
TGTGCCAGCAGCACCCAGGGGTCCCCCTACAATGAGCAGTTCTTC
CASSTQGSPYNEQFF
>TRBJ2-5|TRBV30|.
TGTGCCTGGAGTGACGGACGGCTGGCTTCAGAGACCCAGTACTTC
CAWSDGRLASETQYF
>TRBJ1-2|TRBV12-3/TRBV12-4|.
TGTGCCAGCAGTTTTGTCCTCGGCTATGGCTACACCTTC
CASSFVLGYGYTF
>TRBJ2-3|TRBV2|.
TGTGCCAGCAGTGAACTGTTTTGGGATACGCAGTATTTT
CASSELFWDTQYF